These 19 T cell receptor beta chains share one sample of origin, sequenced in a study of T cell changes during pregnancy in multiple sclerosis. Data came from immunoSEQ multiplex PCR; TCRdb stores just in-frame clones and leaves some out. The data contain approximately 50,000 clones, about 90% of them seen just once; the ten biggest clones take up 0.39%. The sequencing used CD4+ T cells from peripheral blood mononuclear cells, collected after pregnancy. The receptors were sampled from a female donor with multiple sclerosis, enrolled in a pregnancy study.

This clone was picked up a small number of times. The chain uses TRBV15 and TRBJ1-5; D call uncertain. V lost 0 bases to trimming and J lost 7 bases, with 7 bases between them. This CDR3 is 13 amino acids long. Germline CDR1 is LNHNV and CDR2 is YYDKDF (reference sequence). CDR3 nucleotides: TGTGCCACCAGCAGAGATTATCGGCAGCCCCAGCATTTT. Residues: CATSRDYRQPQHF.

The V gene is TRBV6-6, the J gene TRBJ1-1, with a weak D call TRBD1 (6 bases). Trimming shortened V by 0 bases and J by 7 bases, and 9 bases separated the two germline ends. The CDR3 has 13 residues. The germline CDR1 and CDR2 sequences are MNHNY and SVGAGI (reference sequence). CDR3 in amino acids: CASSYSRDNEAFF. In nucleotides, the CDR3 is TGTGCCAGCAGTTACTCCCGGGACAATGAAGCTTTCTTT.

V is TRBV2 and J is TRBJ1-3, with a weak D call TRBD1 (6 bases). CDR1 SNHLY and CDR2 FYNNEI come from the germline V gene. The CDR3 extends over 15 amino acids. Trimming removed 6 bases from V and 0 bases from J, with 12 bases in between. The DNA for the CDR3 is TGTGCCAGCAGGGTGACAGGACTCTCTGGAAACACCATATATTTT. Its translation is CASRVTGLSGNTIYF.

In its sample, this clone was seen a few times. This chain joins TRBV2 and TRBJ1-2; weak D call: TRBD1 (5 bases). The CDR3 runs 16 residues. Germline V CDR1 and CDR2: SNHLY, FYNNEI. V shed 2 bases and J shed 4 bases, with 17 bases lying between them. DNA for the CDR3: TGTGCCAGCAGTGAAATAAGGTTTAGGGGTCCCTATGGCTACACCTTC. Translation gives CASSEIRFRGPYGYTF.

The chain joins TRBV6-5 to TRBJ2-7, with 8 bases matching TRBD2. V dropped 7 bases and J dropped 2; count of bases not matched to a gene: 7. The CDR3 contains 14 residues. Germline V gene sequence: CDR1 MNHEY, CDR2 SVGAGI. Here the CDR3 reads CASTEKAGAYEQYF. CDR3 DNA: TGTGCCAGCACCGAAAAAGCGGGAGCCTACGAGCAGTACTTC.

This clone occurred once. The CDR3 DNA reads TGTGCCAGCAGCGTACTAGCGACAGACAATGAGCAGTTCTTC. Amino acid sequence: CASSVLATDNEQFF. V and J are TRBV9 and TRBJ2-1, with D possibly matching TRBD2 (6 bases). Germline V gene lookup returns CDR1 SGDLS and CDR2 YYNGEE. The CDR3 consists of 14 residues. V lost 1 base, J lost 5 bases, and 10 bases lay in between.

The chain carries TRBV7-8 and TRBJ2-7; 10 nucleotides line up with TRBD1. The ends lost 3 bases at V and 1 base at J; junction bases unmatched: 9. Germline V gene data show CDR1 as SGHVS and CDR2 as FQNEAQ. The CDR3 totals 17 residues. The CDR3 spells CASSFSHGQGVSYEQYF. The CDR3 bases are TGTGCCAGCAGCTTTAGCCACGGACAGGGGGTATCCTACGAGCAGTACTTC.

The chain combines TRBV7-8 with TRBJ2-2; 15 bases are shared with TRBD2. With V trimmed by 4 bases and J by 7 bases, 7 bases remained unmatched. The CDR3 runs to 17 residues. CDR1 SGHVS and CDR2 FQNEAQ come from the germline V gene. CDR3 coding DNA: TGTGCCAGCAGCTCAGGACTAGCGGGAGGGCCAGGCGGGGAGCTGTTTTTT. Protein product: CASSSGLAGGPGGELFF.

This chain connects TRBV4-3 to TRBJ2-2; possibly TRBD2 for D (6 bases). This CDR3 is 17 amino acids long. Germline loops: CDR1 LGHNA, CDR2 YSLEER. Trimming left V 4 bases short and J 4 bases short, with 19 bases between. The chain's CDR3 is CASSPQAGAFFTGELFF. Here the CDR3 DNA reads TGCGCCAGCAGCCCCCAAGCGGGCGCCTTCTTCACCGGGGAGCTGTTTTTT.

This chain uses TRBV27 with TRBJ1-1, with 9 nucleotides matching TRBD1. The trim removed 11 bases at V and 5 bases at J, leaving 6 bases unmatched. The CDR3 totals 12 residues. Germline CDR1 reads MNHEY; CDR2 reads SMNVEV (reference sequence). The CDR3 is CAVGQGGTEAFF. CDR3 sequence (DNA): TGTGCCGTGGGACAGGGAGGTACTGAAGCTTTCTTT.

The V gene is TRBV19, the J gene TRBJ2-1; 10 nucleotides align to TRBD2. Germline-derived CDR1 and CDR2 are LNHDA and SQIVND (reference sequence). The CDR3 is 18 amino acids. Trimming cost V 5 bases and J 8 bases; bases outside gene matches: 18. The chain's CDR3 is CASSSRRSPSGSTYEQFF. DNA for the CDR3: TGTGCCAGTAGTTCGCGACGGTCTCCTAGCGGGAGTACGTATGAGCAGTTCTTC.

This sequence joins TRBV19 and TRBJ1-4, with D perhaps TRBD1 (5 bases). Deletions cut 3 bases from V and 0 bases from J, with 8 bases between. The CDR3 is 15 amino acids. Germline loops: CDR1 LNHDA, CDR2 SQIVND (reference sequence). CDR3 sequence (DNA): TGTGCCAGTAGTATCTCGACAGCAACTAATGAAAAACTGTTTTTT. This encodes CASSISTATNEKLFF.

CDR3: CASSQDSWIIGNTIYF. Here the CDR3 DNA reads TGCGCCAGCAGCCAGGACAGTTGGATAATCGGAAACACCATATATTTT. The V gene is TRBV5-1, the J gene TRBJ1-3; possible D gene TRBD1, 6 bases. There are 16 residues in the CDR3. V was pared by 4 bases and J by 4 bases, with 18 bases between. CDR1 is SGHRS, CDR2 YFSETQ, per germline.

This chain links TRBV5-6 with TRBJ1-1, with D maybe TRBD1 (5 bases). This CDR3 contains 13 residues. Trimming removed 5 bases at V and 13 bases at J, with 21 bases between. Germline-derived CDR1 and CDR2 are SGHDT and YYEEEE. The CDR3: CASSSRALPSGFF. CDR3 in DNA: TGTGCCAGCAGTTCCAGGGCCCTACCCAGTGGTTTCTTT.

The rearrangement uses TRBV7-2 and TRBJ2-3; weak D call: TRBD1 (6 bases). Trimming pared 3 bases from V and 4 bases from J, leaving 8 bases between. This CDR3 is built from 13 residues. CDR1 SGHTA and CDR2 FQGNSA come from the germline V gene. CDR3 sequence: CASSFRGADTQYF. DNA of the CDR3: TGTGCCAGCAGCTTCAGGGGCGCAGATACGCAGTATTTT.

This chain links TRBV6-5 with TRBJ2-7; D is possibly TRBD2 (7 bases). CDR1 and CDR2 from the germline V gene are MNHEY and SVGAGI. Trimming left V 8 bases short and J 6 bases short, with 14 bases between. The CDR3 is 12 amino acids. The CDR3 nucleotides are TGTGCCAGCTCCGGGGGGCCAGGCGAGCAGTACTTC. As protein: CASSGGPGEQYF.

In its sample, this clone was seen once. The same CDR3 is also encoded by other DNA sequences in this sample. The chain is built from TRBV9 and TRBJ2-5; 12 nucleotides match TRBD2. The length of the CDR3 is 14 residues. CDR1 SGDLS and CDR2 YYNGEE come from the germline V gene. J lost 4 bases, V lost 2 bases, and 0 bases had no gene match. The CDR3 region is CASSVGLAGETQYF. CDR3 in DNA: TGTGCCAGCAGCGTGGGACTAGCGGGAGAGACCCAGTACTTC.

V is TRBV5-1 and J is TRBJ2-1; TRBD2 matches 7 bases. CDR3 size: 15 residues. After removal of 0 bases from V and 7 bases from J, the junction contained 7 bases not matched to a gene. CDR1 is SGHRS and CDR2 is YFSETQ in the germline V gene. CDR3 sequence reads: CASSLVAGYDNEQFF. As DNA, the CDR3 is TGCGCCAGCAGCTTGGTAGCGGGTTATGATAATGAGCAGTTCTTC.

CDR3 DNA: TGTGCCAGCAGCTTTCAGGGTCCAGATACGCAGTATTTT. This codes for CASSFQGPDTQYF. The V and J genes are TRBV5-4 and TRBJ2-3, with D perhaps matching TRBD1 (5 bases). V lost 2 bases and J lost 4, with 8 bases in between. This CDR3 comprises 13 residues. Per germline, CDR1 SGHNT and CDR2 YYREEE (reference sequence).